The 3 T cell receptor beta chains listed next were all sequenced from one sample in a study of T cells after yellow fever vaccination. MiXCR, applied by TCRdb to the 5' RACE reads, yields one record per CDR3 protein. The table records some 220,000 distinct CDR3 sequences, roughly 3.3% of them present only once. The material sequenced was CD4+ T cells sorted from PBMCs, taken 10 days after the yellow fever booster vaccination. Every receptor here comes from a man aged 18-30 years who received the YFV17D yellow fever vaccine.

The chain links TRBV3-1 to TRBJ2-7, with D tentatively TRBD1 (6 bases). Germline V lookup: CDR1 LGHDT, CDR2 YNNKEL (reference sequence). The CDR3 is 13 residues long. Trimming removed 4 bases at V and 4 bases at J, with 11 bases between. As DNA, the CDR3 is TGTGCCAGCAGCCCGTCACAGGGATACGAGCAGTACTTC. Encoded protein: CASSPSQGYEQYF.

The V call is TRBV5-1, the J call TRBJ2-3; tentatively, D is TRBD2 (7 bases). The CDR3 covers 16 residues. Trimming took 0 bases from V and 0 from J, leaving 11 bases between them. Germline V gene data show CDR1 as SGHRS and CDR2 as YFSETQ. CDR3 sequence: CASSLGAGASTDTQYF. The CDR3 DNA sequence: TGCGCCAGCAGCTTGGGGGCGGGGGCTAGCACAGATACGCAGTATTTT.

Ten or more counts support this clonotype. This chain links TRBV7-2 with TRBJ1-5, with D perhaps TRBD1 (5 bases). Germline V gene lookup returns CDR1 SGHTA and CDR2 FQGNSA. There are 16 residues in the CDR3. V lost 1 base to trimming and J lost 0 bases, with 10 bases between them. The CDR3 DNA reads TGTGCCAGCAGCTTAGTCGGGGGTCTTAGCAATCAGCCCCAGCATTTT. Residues: CASSLVGGLSNQPQHF. Drawing the rest from reference TRBV7-2 and TRBJ1-5, the complete variable domain is GAGVSQSPSNKVTEKGKDVELRCDPISGHTALYWYRQSLGQGLEFLIYFQGNSAPDKSGLPSDRFSAERTGGSVSTLTIQRTQQEDSAVYLCASSLVGGLSNQPQHFGDGTRLSIL.